The entry that follows covers one T cell receptor beta chain sequence. Under the authors' procedure: Estimated nucleated cell counts came from reference gene primer amplification. Assay used: immunoSEQ multiplex PCR; TCRdb lists only in-frame clones, some missing. That table gives V, J and clone size, and the DNA gave D and trimming. There are around 120,000 clones in the sample; around 91% occur only once, and 3.5% to 4% lies in the top ten. The Seattle patients joined while their infection was active and were tracked longitudinally afterward. These data belong to a study of blood T cell repertoires in COVID-19. Looking at the study overall: Samples representing acute and convalescent COVID-19 were sourced from the United States, Italy and Spain. Sources were T cells, B-cell-depleted T cells, or PBMCs; the material itself was cDNA or gDNA.

Germline V gives CDR1 MNHEY, CDR2 SVGAGI. The CDR3 runs to 14 residues. V lost 5 bases and J 9 bases, leaving 17 bases between the germline ends. This sequence was found in a woman in her sixties or seventies with COVID-19, enrolled during active disease. The J gene is TRBJ1-5, the V gene TRBV6-5; perhaps TRBD1 as D (5 bases). The sample consisted of peripheral blood. The CDR3 bases are TGTGCCAGCAGTAGCGGGGGGGGAGCACGGCCCCAGCATTTT. Translating gives CASSSGGGARPQHF.